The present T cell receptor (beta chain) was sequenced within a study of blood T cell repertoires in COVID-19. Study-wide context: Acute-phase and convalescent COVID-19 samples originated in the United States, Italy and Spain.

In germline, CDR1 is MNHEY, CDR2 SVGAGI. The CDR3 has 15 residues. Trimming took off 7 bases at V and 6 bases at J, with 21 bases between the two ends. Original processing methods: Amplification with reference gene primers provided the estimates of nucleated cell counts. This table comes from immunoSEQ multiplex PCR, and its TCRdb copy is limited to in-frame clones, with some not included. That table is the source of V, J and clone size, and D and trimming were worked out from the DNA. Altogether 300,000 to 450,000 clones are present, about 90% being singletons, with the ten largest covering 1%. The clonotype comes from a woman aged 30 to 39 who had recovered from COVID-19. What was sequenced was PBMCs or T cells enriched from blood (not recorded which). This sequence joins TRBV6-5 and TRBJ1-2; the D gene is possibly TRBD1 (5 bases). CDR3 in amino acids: CASNGGIGVFDGYTF. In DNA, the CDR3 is TGTGCCAGCAACGGGGGGATCGGGGTCTTCGATGGCTACACCTTC.